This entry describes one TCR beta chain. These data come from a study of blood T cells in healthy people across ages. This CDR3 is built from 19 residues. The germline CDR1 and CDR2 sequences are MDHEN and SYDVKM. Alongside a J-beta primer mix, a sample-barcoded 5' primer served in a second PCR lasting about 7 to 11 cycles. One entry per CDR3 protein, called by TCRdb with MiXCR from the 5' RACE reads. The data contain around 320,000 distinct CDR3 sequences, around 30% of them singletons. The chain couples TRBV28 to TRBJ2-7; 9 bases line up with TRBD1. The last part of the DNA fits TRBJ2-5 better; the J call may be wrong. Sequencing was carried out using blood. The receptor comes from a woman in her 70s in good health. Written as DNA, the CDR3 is TGTGCCAGCAGTACGCGACCGGGACAGGGAATTGGGTACCAAGAGACCCAGTACTTC. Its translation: CASSTRPGQGIGYQETQYF.